The present T cell receptor (beta chain) was sequenced within a study of T cells in Graves' hyperthyroidism and ophthalmopathy. Overall study results and limits: Most clonotypes expanded in the thyroid (above 0.001) were also present in blood.

Many counts were recorded for this clonotype. What it binds is unknown. Trimming removed 3 bases from V and 6 bases from J, with 11 bases in between. Germline values: CDR1 MGHDK, CDR2 SYGVNS. The CDR3 loop spans 13 amino acids. Each diagnosis drew on symptoms, thyroxine, TRAb, thyroid ultrasound and orbital computed tomography findings. The PBMCs were taken from roughly 10 ml of fresh peripheral blood. What was amplified from RNA transcripts were TCR beta CDR3 regions. The HTBI primer set was used in a first-round RT-PCR of the TCR CDR3. TCRdb re-called the multiplex PCR reads with MiXCR, one entry per CDR3 protein. The sample yields about 300,000 distinct CDR3 sequences, 25% seen once.

The receptor's source is a middle-aged man with Graves' hyperthyroidism that later progressed to Graves' ophthalmopathy. The sample was blood. The rearrangement joins TRBV25-1 to TRBJ2-5; a weak D match, TRBD1 (6 bases). CDR3 in amino acids: CASSEPGDKTQYF. The CDR3 DNA sequence: TGTGCCAGCAGTGAGCCAGGGGATAAGACCCAGTACTTC.